This T cell receptor (beta chain) is drawn from a study of shared clonotypes between healthy human individuals. Study as a whole: Each donor contributed plates that comprised three CD4 naive, three CD4 memory, two CD8 naive and one CD8 memory. Study-wide findings and caveats: The study sampled only blood, and tissue repertoires likely differ. Researchers found naive subsets generally carried larger estimated richness than memory subsets.

Several immunoSEQ plates received, in even portions, the genomic DNA of each subset. TCRdb's table, derived via immunoSEQ multiplex PCR, lists solely in-frame clones and lacks some. The profile shows about 2 million clones, less than 95% of them singletons. This CDR3 has 16 amino acids. J gave up 7 bases and V 0 bases, and 11 bases lay outside the gene matches. Per germline, CDR1 MNHEY and CDR2 SVGAGI. The naive CD8 population came from CD45RO-negative cells selected for CCR7, without terminally differentiated effector memory CD45RA+ cells. This clone was found once. What it binds is not known. The clonotype originates from a man younger than 30 in good health. Sequencing input: naive CD8+ T cells sorted from blood. V gene TRBV6-5 combines with J gene TRBJ1-1; 7 nucleotides align to TRBD1. The CDR3 DNA reads as TGTGCCAGCAGTTACTCAGGCGGGACAGTGACCTTTGAAGCTTTCTTT. This sequence encodes CASSYSGGTVTFEAFF.